These 27 T cell receptor beta chains originate from one sample sequenced in a study of shared clonotypes between healthy human individuals. Sequenced by immunoSEQ multiplex PCR; TCRdb stores in-frame clones only, minus some. This sample has over a million clones, with about 98% found just once. Sequenced: naive CD4+ T cells sorted from blood. The subset denotes: CD45RA+ positively selected. These receptors were obtained from a man between 25 and 39 years old in good health.

This clone has a single count. The rearrangement joins TRBV7-6 to TRBJ1-2, with D unclear. The length of the CDR3 is 13 residues. Per germline, CDR1 SGHVS and CDR2 FNYEAQ. The V end lost 5 bases, the J end lost 2 bases, and 9 bases lay between the germline ends. The CDR3 is CASSLQQNYGYTF. In DNA, the CDR3 is TGTGCCAGCAGCCTACAGCAAAACTATGGCTACACCTTC.

The chain uses TRBV5-8 and TRBJ2-7; 8 bases match TRBD2. V trimming: 0 bases; J trimming: 3 bases; junction bases outside the gene matches: 11. CDR3 length equals 17 residues. CDR1 and CDR2 (germline): SGHTS, YDEGEE. CDR3 loop: CASSLGAWAGGDYEQYF. The CDR3, as DNA: TGTGCCAGCAGCTTGGGGGCCTGGGCGGGAGGAGACTACGAGCAGTACTTC.

The chain joins TRBV19 to TRBJ1-1; D is uncertain. The length of the CDR3 is 14 residues. The V gene's germline CDR1 is LNHDA and CDR2 SQIVND (reference sequence). V was cut by 3 bases and J by 4 bases, with 12 bases left in between. The chain's CDR3 is CASSIGWRVTEAFF. In DNA, the CDR3 is TGTGCCAGTAGTATCGGGTGGCGGGTCACTGAAGCTTTCTTT.

The rearrangement uses TRBV5-4 and TRBJ2-7; no clear D. V was shortened by 0 bases and J by 0 bases, with 10 bases between the two germline ends. CDR1 is SGHNT, CDR2 YYREEE, per germline (reference sequence). The CDR3 runs 15 residues. Here the CDR3 DNA reads TGTGCCAGCAGCTTGGAACAAACGGCCTCCTACGAGCAGTACTTC. The encoded protein is CASSLEQTASYEQYF.

This clone was picked up a small number of times. V is TRBV2 and J is TRBJ1-4; D unresolved. The V gene lost 2 bases and the J gene lost 13 bases, with 17 bases spanning the gap. This CDR3 spans 14 amino acids. The V gene's germline CDR1 is SNHLY and CDR2 FYNNEI. CDR3 loop: CASSELSIRAGLFF. The DNA for the CDR3 is TGTGCCAGCAGTGAACTCTCGATTCGGGCAGGACTGTTTTTT.

The chain links TRBV2 to TRBJ2-7; a possible D gene is TRBD1 (7 bases). V gave up 6 bases and J gave up 0 bases, with 15 bases separating them. The CDR3 contains 15 residues. Germline V CDR1 and CDR2: SNHLY, FYNNEI. This CDR3 reads CASSGPRDSSYEQYF. For the CDR3, the DNA is TGTGCCAGCAGCGGGCCGCGGGACAGCTCCTACGAGCAGTACTTC.

The genes are TRBV7-8 and TRBJ2-7; 7 bases map to TRBD2. Per germline, CDR1 SGHVS and CDR2 FQNEAQ. The CDR3 has 16 residues. With V trimmed by 4 bases and J by 6 bases, 15 bases remained unmatched. DNA for the CDR3: TGTGCCAGCAGCTCCCTAACACGGGGGGTTTGGCGCGAGCAGTACTTC. This codes for CASSSLTRGVWREQYF.

The rearrangement joins TRBV29-1 to TRBJ2-7; a weak D match, TRBD2 (5 bases). The V end was cut by 6 bases, the J end by 2 bases, with 14 bases between. CDR1 is SQVTM and CDR2 is ANQGSEA in the germline V gene. The CDR3 spans 13 residues. The CDR3 protein is CSVGLSGAYEQYF. In DNA, the CDR3 is TGCAGCGTGGGTCTGAGCGGAGCCTACGAGCAGTACTTC.

The V call is TRBV27, the J call TRBJ1-5, with TRBD1 matching 7 bases. The V and J ends lost 6 bases and 3 bases, in that order; junction bases with no gene match: 5. This CDR3 region has 14 residues. Germline CDR1 MNHEY, CDR2 SMNVEV (reference sequence). The CDR3 loop is CASRTGTFNQPQHF. The CDR3 DNA reads as TGTGCCAGCAGGACAGGGACCTTCAATCAGCCCCAGCATTTT.

V gene TRBV29-1 combines with J gene TRBJ1-1; D is ambiguous. The CDR3 loop spans 10 amino acids. Trimming shortened V by 8 bases and J by 1 base, and 5 bases separated the two germline ends. Germline V gene lookup returns CDR1 SQVTM and CDR2 ANQGSEA. CDR3 nucleotide sequence: TGCAGCATTAGGAACACTGAAGCTTTCTTT. The encoded protein is CSIRNTEAFF.

The chain has TRBV6-1 and TRBJ1-2; 9 nucleotides line up with TRBD1. The CDR3 is made up of 15 amino acids. After removal of 0 bases from V and 7 bases from J, the junction contained 6 bases not matched to a gene. Germline CDR1 reads MNHNS; CDR2 reads SASEGT. The CDR3 DNA follows: TGTGCCAGCAGTGAAGCCAACAGGGGGCTGGGTGGCTACACCTTC. It translates to CASSEANRGLGGYTF.

The chain joins TRBV5-4 to TRBJ1-1, with a tentative D call TRBD1 (5 bases). The ends were cut back, 1 base at V and 2 bases at J, with 9 bases in the middle. The CDR3 is made up of 14 amino acids. The V gene's germline CDR1 is SGHNT and CDR2 YYREEE (reference sequence). DNA for the CDR3: TGTGCCAGCAGCTTGACAGGTGGAAACACTGAAGCTTTCTTT. Translation: CASSLTGGNTEAFF.

The V call is TRBV27, the J call TRBJ1-1; D is unresolved. The germline V gene has CDR1 MNHEY and CDR2 SMNVEV (reference sequence). The length of the CDR3 is 14 residues. The ends were cut back, 5 bases at V and 3 bases at J, with 13 bases in the middle. The CDR3 DNA follows: TGTGCCAGCAGTCTAGCCCCCGGAGACACTGAAGCTTTCTTT. It codes for CASSLAPGDTEAFF.

This clone was detected only once. The chain combines TRBV5-4 with TRBJ2-1; 7 bases are a match to TRBD1. CDR1 SGHNT and CDR2 YYREEE come from the germline V gene (reference sequence). After removal of 4 bases from V and 4 bases from J, the junction contained 11 bases not matched to a gene. This CDR3 contains 16 residues. The CDR3 nucleotides read TGTGCCAGCAGCCCCCCTGGGCAGGGGGTATACAATGAGCAGTTCTTC. Its translation: CASSPPGQGVYNEQFF.

The chain employs TRBV5-1 and TRBJ2-3; 9 positions match TRBD2. Germline lookup yields CDR1 SGHRS and CDR2 YFSETQ. The CDR3 runs 16 residues. V dropped 0 bases and J dropped 5; count of bases not matched to a gene: 7. CDR3: CASSLGLAGERDTQYF. In nucleotides, the CDR3 is TGCGCCAGCAGCTTGGGCTTAGCGGGAGAACGAGATACGCAGTATTTT.

The V gene is TRBV9, the J gene TRBJ1-1; D unresolved. Per germline, CDR1 SGDLS and CDR2 YYNGEE. The CDR3 covers 13 residues. V dropped 1 base and J dropped 8 bases, with 12 bases sitting between them. CDR3 nucleotide sequence: TGTGCCAGCAGCGTATCCCTCGCAGAAGAAGCTTTCTTT. Protein product: CASSVSLAEEAFF.

Points on this clone: This sample includes further DNA sequences coding for the same CDR3. The chain uses TRBV5-1 and TRBJ2-1; 11 nucleotides align to TRBD2. Germline V CDR1 and CDR2: SGHRS, YFSETQ. The junction had 1 base not matched to a gene; V was cut back by 1 base and J by 4 bases. The CDR3 contains 15 residues. The CDR3 region is CASSLRTSGYNEQFF. In nucleotides, the CDR3 is TGCGCCAGCAGCTTGAGGACTAGCGGGTACAATGAGCAGTTCTTC.

The rearrangement uses TRBV4-1 and TRBJ2-3, with TRBD2 matching over 7 bases. Germline assignment: CDR1 MGHRA and CDR2 YSYEKL. The CDR3 has 18 amino acids. The junction had 12 bases not matched to a gene; V was cut back by 3 bases and J by 0 bases. This chain's CDR3 is CASSHPGRASGSTDTQYF. For the CDR3, the DNA is TGCGCCAGCAGCCACCCCGGTAGGGCTAGCGGTAGCACAGATACGCAGTATTTT.

The chain joins TRBV18 to TRBJ2-7; D is possibly TRBD1 or TRBD2 (5 bases each). This CDR3 comprises 19 residues. Trimming removed 0 bases at V and 3 bases at J, with 24 bases between. Germline CDR1 is KGHSH and CDR2 is LQKENI. The CDR3, as DNA: TGTGCCAGCTCACCACCGTCTAGGAAGACGCTCCCGAGGGGCTACGAGCAGTACTTC. It is translated as CASSPPSRKTLPRGYEQYF.

A word on this clone: Other nucleotide sequences in the sample specify the same CDR3. The chain combines TRBV6-5 with TRBJ1-5, with TRBD1 identical over 8 bases. Looked up from germline, CDR1 is MNHEY and CDR2 is SVGAGI. V lost 7 bases and J lost 4; bases outside the gene matches: 3. The CDR3 runs 13 residues. The chain's CDR3 is CASKQGGNQPQHF. The CDR3 nucleotides read TGTGCCAGCAAACAGGGGGGTAATCAGCCCCAGCATTTT.

The chain uses TRBV27 and TRBJ2-7; TRBD2 is a possible D gene (7 bases). V was trimmed by 5 bases and J by 5 bases, leaving 19 bases between them. The CDR3 is 15 amino acids. Germline V CDR1 and CDR2: MNHEY, SMNVEV (reference sequence). DNA of the CDR3: TGTGCCAGCAGTCGAGGTCCGGGGGGCGAAGACGAGCAGTACTTC. This translates into CASSRGPGGEDEQYF.

The V gene is TRBV15, the J gene TRBJ1-1; D remains unclear. The CDR3 extends over 14 amino acids. Germline V gene sequence: CDR1 LNHNV, CDR2 YYDKDF (reference sequence). With 5 bases removed from V and 0 bases from J, the gap between germline ends came to 10 bases. CDR3 in DNA: TGTGCCACCAGCGTCGACACATTGAACACTGAAGCTTTCTTT. Translated, it gives CATSVDTLNTEAFF.

J is TRBJ1-5 and V is TRBV5-5; 10 bases match TRBD1. The J segment lost 2 bases and the V segment lost 0 bases, leaving 11 bases of the junction unmatched. CDR3 length: 19 residues. The germline V gene encodes CDR1 SGHKS and CDR2 YYEKEE (reference sequence). The CDR3 reads CASSLGFRTGGLRNQPQHF. The CDR3, as DNA: TGTGCCAGCAGCTTGGGGTTCCGGACAGGGGGACTACGCAATCAGCCCCAGCATTTT.

Points on this clone: The sample contains more than one DNA sequence encoding this CDR3. The V gene is TRBV6-1, the J gene TRBJ1-5; a possible D gene is TRBD1 (5 bases). The CDR3 is 12 amino acids. The germline CDR1 and CDR2 sequences are MNHNS and SASEGT. V was shortened by 6 bases and J by 2 bases, with 5 bases between the two germline ends. CDR3 bases: TGTGCCAGCAGGACAGGCAATCAGCCCCAGCATTTT. Translated, it gives CASRTGNQPQHF.

Remarks on this clone: The sample contains more than one DNA sequence encoding this CDR3. CDR3 sequence: CASSPGLAAYNEQFF. The CDR3 DNA reads as TGCGCCAGCAGCCCGGGACTAGCGGCCTACAATGAGCAGTTCTTC. This chain connects TRBV5-1 to TRBJ2-1, with 11 bases identical to TRBD2. This CDR3 region has 15 residues. V was clipped by 4 bases and J by 2 bases; unmatched bases: 2. In germline, CDR1 is SGHRS, CDR2 YFSETQ.

V usage is TRBV30 and J usage is TRBJ2-3; D remains ambiguous. Between the trimmed V and J ends, which lost 0 bases and 10 bases, there was a span of 8 bases. The length of the CDR3 is 11 residues. Germline V gene sequence: CDR1 GTSNPN, CDR2 SVGIG (reference sequence). This CDR3 is CAWSVLAAQYF. CDR3 nucleotides: TGTGCCTGGAGTGTACTTGCGGCGCAGTATTTT.

The gene calls are TRBV7-9 and TRBJ1-2; D might be TRBD1 (5 bases). Germline CDR1 reads SEHNR; CDR2 reads FQNEAQ (reference sequence). The CDR3 runs to 15 residues. V was cut by 5 bases and J by 5 bases, with 18 bases left in between. CDR3 region: CASSLSPGPAYGYTF. The CDR3 DNA reads TGTGCCAGCAGCCTATCGCCGGGACCAGCGTATGGCTACACCTTC. The variable domain in full, with the rest retrieved from reference TRBV7-9 and TRBJ1-2, is DTGVSQNPRHKITKRGQNVTFRCDPISEHNRLYWYRQTLGQGPEFLTYFQNEAQLEKSRLLSDRFSAERPKGSFSTLEIQRTEQGDSAMYLCASSLSPGPAYGYTFGSGTRLTVV.